The 6 T cell receptor beta chains below were found in one sample sequenced in a study of blood T cell repertoires in COVID-19. The assay was immunoSEQ multiplex PCR, and TCRdb's table has in-frame clones only and misses some. The sample lists roughly 100,000 clones, 84% occurring once. The material sequenced was peripheral blood. Every receptor here comes from a human donor in a cohort sampled during active COVID-19.

The CDR3 DNA is TGTGCCAGCAGTTCCAGACAGGGCTTCGGCACTGAAGCTTTCTTT. Translated: CASSSRQGFGTEAFF. V is TRBV6-5 and J is TRBJ1-1, with 7 bases matching TRBD1. The CDR3 loop spans 15 amino acids. The junction had 9 bases not matched to a gene; V was cut back by 4 bases and J by 4 bases. Per the germline V gene, CDR1 is MNHEY and CDR2 is SVGAGI.

The chain couples TRBV6-5 to TRBJ2-7; 10 nucleotides line up with TRBD1. The CDR3 is 14 amino acids. The germline CDR1 and CDR2 sequences are MNHEY and SVGAGI. J was trimmed by 6 bases and V by 4 bases; bases with no gene match: 6. The CDR3 DNA follows: TGTGCCAGCAGTTCCCCCTGGACAGGGGGCGAGCAGTACTTC. Translating gives CASSSPWTGGEQYF.

The rearrangement links TRBV13 to TRBJ1-2, with 12 nucleotides matching TRBD1. V lost 3 bases to trimming and J lost 7 bases; unmatched junction nucleotides: 3. CDR3 length: 14 amino acids. Germline V gene lookup returns CDR1 PRHDT and CDR2 FYEKMQ (reference sequence). The CDR3 sequence: CASSFLGQGAGYTF. CDR3 in DNA: TGTGCCAGCAGCTTTTTGGGACAGGGGGCTGGCTACACCTTC. Complete variable domain (other parts from reference TRBV13 and TRBJ1-2): AAGVIQSPRHLIKEKRETATLKCYPIPRHDTVYWYQQGPGQDPQFLISFYEKMQSDKGSIPDRFSAQQFSDYHSELNMSSLELGDSALYFCASSFLGQGAGYTFGSGTRLTVV.

This clone was picked up a small number of times. J is TRBJ2-3 and V is TRBV10-2, with D hard to call. The CDR3 consists of 14 residues. The V gene's germline CDR1 is WSHSY and CDR2 SAAADI. Trimming shortened V by 4 bases and J by 2 bases, and 10 bases separated the two germline ends. Written as DNA, the CDR3 is TGCGCCAGCAGTGCGGGTCCACCCACAGATACGCAGTATTTT. As protein: CASSAGPPTDTQYF.

The chain is built from TRBV6-5 and TRBJ2-1, with 9 bases aligning to TRBD2. The germline CDR1 and CDR2 sequences are MNHEY and SVGAGI. This CDR3 is 15 amino acids long. The trim removed 6 bases at V and 4 bases at J, leaving 7 bases unmatched. Here the CDR3 reads CASSRASGVYNEQFF. For the CDR3, the DNA is TGTGCCAGCAGCCGGGCTAGCGGGGTGTACAATGAGCAGTTCTTC.

This chain connects TRBV15 to TRBJ2-3; 10 bases line up with TRBD2. The CDR3 loop spans 15 amino acids. The germline V gene has CDR1 LNHNV and CDR2 YYDKDF (reference sequence). V lost 0 bases, J lost 7 bases, and 4 bases stayed unmatched. The CDR3 coding sequence is TGTGCCACCAGCAGAGAAGCGGGGGGGCCACATACGCAGTATTTT. It yields the protein CATSREAGGPHTQYF.